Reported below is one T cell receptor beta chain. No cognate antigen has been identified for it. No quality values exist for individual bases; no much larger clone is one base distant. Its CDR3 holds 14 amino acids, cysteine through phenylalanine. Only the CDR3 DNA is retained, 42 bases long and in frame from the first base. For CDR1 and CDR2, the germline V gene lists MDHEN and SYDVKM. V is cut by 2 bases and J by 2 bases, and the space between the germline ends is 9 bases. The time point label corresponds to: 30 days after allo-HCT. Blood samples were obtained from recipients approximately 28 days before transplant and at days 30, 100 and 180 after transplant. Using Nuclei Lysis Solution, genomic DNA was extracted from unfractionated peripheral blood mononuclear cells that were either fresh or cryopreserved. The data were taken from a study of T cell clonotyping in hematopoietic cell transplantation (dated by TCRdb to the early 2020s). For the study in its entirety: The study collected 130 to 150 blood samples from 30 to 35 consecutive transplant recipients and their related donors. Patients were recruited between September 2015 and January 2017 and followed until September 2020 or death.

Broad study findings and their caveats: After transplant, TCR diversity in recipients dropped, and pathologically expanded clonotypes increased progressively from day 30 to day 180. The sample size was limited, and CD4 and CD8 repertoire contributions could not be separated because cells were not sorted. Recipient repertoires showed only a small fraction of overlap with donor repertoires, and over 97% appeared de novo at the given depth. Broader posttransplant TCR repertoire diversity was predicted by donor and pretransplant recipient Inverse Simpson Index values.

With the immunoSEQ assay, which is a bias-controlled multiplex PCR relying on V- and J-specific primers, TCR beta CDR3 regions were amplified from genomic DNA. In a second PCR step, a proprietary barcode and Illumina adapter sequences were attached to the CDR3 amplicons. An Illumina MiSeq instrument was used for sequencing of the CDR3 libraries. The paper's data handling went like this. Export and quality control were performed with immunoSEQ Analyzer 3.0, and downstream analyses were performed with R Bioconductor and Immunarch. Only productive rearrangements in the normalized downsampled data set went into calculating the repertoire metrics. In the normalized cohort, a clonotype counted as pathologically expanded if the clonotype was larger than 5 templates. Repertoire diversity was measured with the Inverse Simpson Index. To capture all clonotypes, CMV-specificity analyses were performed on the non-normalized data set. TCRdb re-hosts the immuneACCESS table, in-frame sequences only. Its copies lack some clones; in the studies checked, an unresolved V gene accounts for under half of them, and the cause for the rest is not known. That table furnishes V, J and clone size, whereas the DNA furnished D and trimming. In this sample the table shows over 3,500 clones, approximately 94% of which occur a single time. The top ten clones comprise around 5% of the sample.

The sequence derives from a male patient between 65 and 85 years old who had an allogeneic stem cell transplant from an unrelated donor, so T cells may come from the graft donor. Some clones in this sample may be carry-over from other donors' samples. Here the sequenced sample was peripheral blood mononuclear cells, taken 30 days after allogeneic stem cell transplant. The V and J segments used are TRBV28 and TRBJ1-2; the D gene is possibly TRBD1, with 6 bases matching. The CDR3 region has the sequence CASSLIGQNYGYTF. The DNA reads TGTGCCAGCAGTTTAATCGGACAGAACTATGGCTACACCTTC.